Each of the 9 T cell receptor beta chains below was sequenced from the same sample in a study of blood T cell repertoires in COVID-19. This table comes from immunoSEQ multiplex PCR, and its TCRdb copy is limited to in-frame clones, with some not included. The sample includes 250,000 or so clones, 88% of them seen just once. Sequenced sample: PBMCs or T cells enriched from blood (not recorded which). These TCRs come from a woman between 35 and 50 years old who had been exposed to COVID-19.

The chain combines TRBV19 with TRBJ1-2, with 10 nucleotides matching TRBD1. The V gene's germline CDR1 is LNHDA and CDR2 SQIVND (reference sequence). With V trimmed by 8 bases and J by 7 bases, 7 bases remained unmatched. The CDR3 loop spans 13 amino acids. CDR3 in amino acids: CASGQGDARGYTF. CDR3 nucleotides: TGTGCCAGTGGACAGGGGGACGCGCGTGGCTACACCTTC.

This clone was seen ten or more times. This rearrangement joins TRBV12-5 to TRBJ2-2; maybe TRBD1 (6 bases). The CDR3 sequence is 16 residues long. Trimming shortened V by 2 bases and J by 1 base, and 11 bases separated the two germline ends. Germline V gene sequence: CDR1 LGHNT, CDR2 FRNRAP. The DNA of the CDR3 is TGTGCTAGTGGTTTGCCACGAGGGGGGAACACCGGGGAGCTGTTTTTT. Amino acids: CASGLPRGGNTGELFF.

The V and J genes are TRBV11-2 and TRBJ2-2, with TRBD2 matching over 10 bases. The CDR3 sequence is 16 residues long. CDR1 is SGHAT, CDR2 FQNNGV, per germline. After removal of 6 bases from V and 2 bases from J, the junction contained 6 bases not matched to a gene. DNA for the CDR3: TGTGCCAGCAGACCTAGCGGGAGACTTAACACCGGGGAGCTGTTTTTT. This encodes CASRPSGRLNTGELFF. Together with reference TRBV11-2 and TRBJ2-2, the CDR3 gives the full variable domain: EAGVAQSPRYKIIEKRQSVAFWCNPISGHATLYWYQQILGQGPKLLIQFQNNGVVDDSQLPKDRFSAERLKGVDSTLKIQPAKLEDSAVYLCASRPSGRLNTGELFFGEGSRLTVL.

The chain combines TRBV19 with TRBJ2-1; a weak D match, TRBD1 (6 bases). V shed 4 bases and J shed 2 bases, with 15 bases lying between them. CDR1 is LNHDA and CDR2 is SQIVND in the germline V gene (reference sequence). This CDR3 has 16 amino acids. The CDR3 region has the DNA TGTGCCAGTAGTACCACGAGGGGGTCCCCCTACAATGAGCAGTTCTTC. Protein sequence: CASSTTRGSPYNEQFF.

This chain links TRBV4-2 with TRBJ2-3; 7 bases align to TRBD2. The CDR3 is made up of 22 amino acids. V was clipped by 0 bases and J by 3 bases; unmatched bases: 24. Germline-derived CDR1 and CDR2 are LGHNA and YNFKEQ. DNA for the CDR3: TGTGCCAGCAGCCAAGATTGGAGCCCTACTGGCGGGGGACCAGAGGAGACAGATACGCAGTATTTT. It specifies CASSQDWSPTGGGPEETDTQYF.

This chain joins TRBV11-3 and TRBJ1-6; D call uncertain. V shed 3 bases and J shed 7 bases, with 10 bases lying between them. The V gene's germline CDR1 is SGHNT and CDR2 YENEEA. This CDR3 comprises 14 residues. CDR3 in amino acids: CASSLGSYNSPLHF. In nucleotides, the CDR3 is TGTGCCAGCAGCTTGGGCAGCTACAATTCACCCCTCCACTTT.

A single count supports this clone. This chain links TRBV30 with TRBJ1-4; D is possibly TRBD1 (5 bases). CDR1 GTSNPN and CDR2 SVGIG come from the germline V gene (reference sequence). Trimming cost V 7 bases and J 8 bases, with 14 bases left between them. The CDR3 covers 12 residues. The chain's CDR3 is CASGLVREKLFF. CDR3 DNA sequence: TGTGCCTCGGGACTCGTGAGGGAAAAACTGTTTTTT.

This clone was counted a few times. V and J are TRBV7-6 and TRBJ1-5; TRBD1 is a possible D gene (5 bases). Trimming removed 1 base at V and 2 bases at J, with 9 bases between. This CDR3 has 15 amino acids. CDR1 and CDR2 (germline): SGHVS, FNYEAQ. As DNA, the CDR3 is TGTGCCAGCAGCTTAGACGGGGGTGGCAATCAGCCCCAGCATTTT. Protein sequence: CASSLDGGGNQPQHF.

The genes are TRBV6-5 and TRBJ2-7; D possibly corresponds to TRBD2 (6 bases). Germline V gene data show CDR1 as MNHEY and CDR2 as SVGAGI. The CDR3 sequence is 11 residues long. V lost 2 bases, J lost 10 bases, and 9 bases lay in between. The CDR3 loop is CASSYGGAQYF. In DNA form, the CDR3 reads TGTGCCAGCAGTTACGGAGGGGCCCAGTACTTC.